The rows below give T cell receptor beta chains drawn from one sample of a study of immune cell composition in non-small cell lung cancer. Only in-frame clones appear in the TCRdb table, and some are missing; sequencing was by immunoSEQ multiplex PCR. The profile shows 2,000 to 2,500 clones, roughly four fifths of them singletons. The sequencing sample was made of non-adjacent lung tissue. All receptors come from a human donor with non-small cell lung cancer. Each CDR3 is given with its conserved first and last residue. The D gene is left open where the match is weak. The size of a clone is reported for some rows only, either as once, few or many, or as a class for expanded clones.

D gene,J gene,V gene,clone size,CDR3 DNA,CDR3 protein
NA,TRBJ2-1,TRBV6-1,NA,TGTGCCAGCATACTAGCAAGAGGACTAAGTGAGCAGTTCTTC,CASILARGLSEQFF
TRBD1,TRBJ2-7,TRBV10-1,NA,TGCGCCAGCAGTGATGGGACAGGGGCCAACTACGAGCAGTACTTC,CASSDGTGANYEQYF
NA,TRBJ1-6,TRBV27,NA,TGTGCCAGCAGTCCCCCGGGACACTCACCCCTCCACTTT,CASSPPGHSPLHF
TRBD1,TRBJ1-6,TRBV6-6,NA,TGTGCCAGCAGCCCGGGACAGGGGGTATCACCCCTCCACTTT,CASSPGQGVSPLHF
NA,TRBJ2-5,TRBV18,NA,TGTGCCAGCTCCCGCTATCAGGAAGGGGGCCAAGAGACCCAGTACTTC,CASSRYQEGGQETQYF
TRBD2,TRBJ2-7,TRBV28,NA,TGTGCCAGCAGTTTAGCTAGCGGGAGGGGCGAGCAGTACTTC,CASSLASGRGEQYF
NA,TRBJ2-2,TRBV29-1,few,TGCAGCGTTGAAGATCTAGGAGGGGCGCTGTTTTTT,CSVEDLGGALFF
TRBD2,TRBJ2-7,TRBV19,NA,TGTGCCAGTAGTAAGGGACTAGCGGGAAGCTCCTACGAGCAGTACTTC,CASSKGLAGSSYEQYF
TRBD1,TRBJ2-7,TRBV4-2,once,TGTGCCAGCAGCCAAGGACAGGGACAGCACGAGCAGTACTTC,CASSQGQGQHEQYF
NA,TRBJ2-1,TRBV5-4,large,TGTGCCAGCAGCTTGGCCCAGACTAGCAATGAGCAGTTCTTC,CASSLAQTSNEQFF
TRBD1,TRBJ2-7,TRBV4-3,few,TGCGCCAGCAGCCAAGGACAGGGTGAATCCTACGAGCAGTACTTC,CASSQGQGESYEQYF
NA,TRBJ2-1,TRBV5-5,NA,TGTGCCAGCAGCTTGGCCCAGACTAGCAATGAGCAGTTCTTC,CASSLAQTSNEQFF
NA,TRBJ1-3,TRBV5-8,NA,TGTGCCAGCAGCTTCGGGGGAAACACCATATATTTT,CASSFGGNTIYF
NA,TRBJ2-7,TRBV11-2,NA,TGTGCCAGCAGCTTAGGACAGACCTACGAGCAGTACTTC,CASSLGQTYEQYF
TRBD2,TRBJ2-2,TRBV7-3,NA,TGTGCCAGCAGCCGGACTAGCGGGAGCACCGGGGAGCTGTTTTTT,CASSRTSGSTGELFF
TRBD2,TRBJ2-1,TRBV6-6,NA,TGTGCCAGCAGTCAGGGACTAGCCAATGAGCAGTTCTTC,CASSQGLANEQFF
TRBD2,TRBJ2-1,TRBV2,few,TGTGCCAGCAGGGGACTAGGGATCTACAATGAGCAGTTCTTC,CASRGLGIYNEQFF
NA,TRBJ1-6,TRBV5-6,NA,TGTGCCAGCAGCTTAGCAGGGGACACCTATAATTCACCCCTCCACTTT,CASSLAGDTYNSPLHF
TRBD1,TRBJ2-7,TRBV6-1,NA,TGTGCCAGCAGCCTACAGGGGAGCTACGAGCAGTACTTC,CASSLQGSYEQYF
TRBD2,TRBJ2-5,TRBV27,NA,TGTGCCAGCAGTCCCTTCACCGGGACTACAGGGACCCAGTACTTC,CASSPFTGTTGTQYF
NA,TRBJ2-1,TRBV6-5,NA,TGTGCCAGCAGTACGCAGGTAACTGAGCAGTTCTTC,CASSTQVTEQFF
NA,TRBJ1-2,TRBV11-2,few,TGTGCCAGCAGCTTCGTCGGGGGGCAACCCGGCTACACCTTC,CASSFVGGQPGYTF
NA,TRBJ1-2,TRBV18,few,TGTGCCAGCTCACCAGAACCGGACAGCGACTATGGCTACACCTTC,CASSPEPDSDYGYTF
NA,TRBJ2-3,TRBV9,few,TGTGCCAGCAGCGTAGGTGGCGGTCTGGAAGATACGCAGTATTTT,CASSVGGGLEDTQYF
TRBD1,TRBJ1-5,TRBV28,NA,TGTGCCAGCAGTTTTTCAGGGGGCTATAATCAGCCCCAGCATTTT,CASSFSGGYNQPQHF
NA,TRBJ1-1,TRBV10-3,NA,TGTGCCATCAGTGAGCTCGACAGGGAAGCTTTCTTT,CAISELDREAFF
TRBD1,TRBJ2-1,TRBV4-3,NA,TGCGCCAGCAGCCAAGATCTTAAGGGGGCTCGGTTCTACAATGAGCAGTTCTTC,CASSQDLKGARFYNEQFF
NA,TRBJ1-1,TRBV28,NA,TGTGCCAGCATCCCTAACCGGGGGGGCAGGGAGAGAGGTGGCACTGAAGCTTTCTTT,CASIPNRGGRERGGTEAFF
TRBD1,TRBJ2-5,TRBV18,NA,TGTGCCAGCTCACCAGGGGACAGGGGGCGAGAGACCCAGTACTTC,CASSPGDRGRETQYF
NA,TRBJ2-2,TRBV7-2,once,TGTGCCAGTTTACCGGACAGAACGAACACCGGGGAGCTGTTTTTT,CASLPDRTNTGELFF
TRBD1,TRBJ2-7,TRBV6-1,few,TGTGCCAGCAGGTCCGACAGGGGCGAGCAGTACTTC,CASRSDRGEQYF
NA,TRBJ2-1,TRBV6-6,NA,TGTGCCAGCAGTACGCAGGCAACTGAGCAGTTCTTC,CASSTQATEQFF
TRBD2,TRBJ2-1,TRBV7-2,NA,TGTGCCAGCAGCTTGAGGGGGACTAGCGGGGCCAATGAGCAGTTCTTC,CASSLRGTSGANEQFF
TRBD1,TRBJ1-3,TRBV11-2,NA,TGTGCCAGCAGCTCTGGGACAGGCCGCTCTGGAAACACCATATATTTT,CASSSGTGRSGNTIYF
NA,TRBJ2-2,TRBV28,once,TGTGCCAGCAGCAGACAGTTGACCGGGGAGCTGTTTTTT,CASSRQLTGELFF
NA,TRBJ2-7,TRBV2,few,TGTGCCAGCAGCCCGGACATCTACGAGCAGTACTTC,CASSPDIYEQYF
NA,TRBJ2-2,TRBV5-1,NA,TGCGCCAGCAGTACCCGGACAGACAACACCGGGGAGCTGTTTTTT,CASSTRTDNTGELFF
NA,TRBJ1-6,TRBV6-5,NA,TGTGCCAGCAGTAGGGGAATGGAGAGATCACCCCTCCACTTT,CASSRGMERSPLHF
TRBD2,TRBJ2-1,TRBV5-1,NA,TGCGCCAGCCACGACGGGACTAGCGGGGAATACAATGAGCAGTTCTTC,CASHDGTSGEYNEQFF
NA,TRBJ1-2,TRBV9,few,TGTGCCAGCAGCGTAGAGGAGGCGGGGGGCTCCTATGGCTACACCTTC,CASSVEEAGGSYGYTF
TRBD1,TRBJ1-3,TRBV9,NA,TGTGCCAGCGGGAACAGGGGAACTGGAAACACCATATATTTT,CASGNRGTGNTIYF
NA,TRBJ2-3,TRBV7-6,NA,TGTGCCAGCAGCCCATTGAGAAGAGCTAGCACAGATACGCAGTATTTT,CASSPLRRASTDTQYF
TRBD2,TRBJ2-1,TRBV19,NA,TGTGCCAGTAGTATTCTAGCGGCGACCTACAATGAGCAGTTCTTC,CASSILAATYNEQFF
TRBD2,TRBJ2-2,TRBV4-3,few,TGCGCCAGCAGCCCGACTAGCGGAGCCTTTCGCGGGGAGCTGTTTTTT,CASSPTSGAFRGELFF
NA,TRBJ1-4,TRBV6-1,NA,TGTGCCAGCAGTGGCCAACAGGGTAATGAAAAACTGTTTTTT,CASSGQQGNEKLFF
NA,TRBJ1-1,TRBV5-4,NA,TGTGCCAGCAGCTTGTGGGTAGGCGGTCTAAACACTGAAGCTTTCTTT,CASSLWVGGLNTEAFF
TRBD1,TRBJ2-3,TRBV5-4,NA,TGTGCCAGCAGCTTGGTCCCGGGACAGGGCTTTTGGGGAGATACGCAGTATTTT,CASSLVPGQGFWGDTQYF
NA,TRBJ1-4,TRBV30,few,TGTGCCTGGAGTACAGGGACGGACCTGAGCAAACTGTTTTTT,CAWSTGTDLSKLFF
TRBD1,TRBJ1-2,TRBV27,NA,TGTGCCAGCCGGATAGCGGGACAGCGCTATGGCTACACCTTC,CASRIAGQRYGYTF
TRBD1,TRBJ2-5,TRBV20-1,NA,TGCAGTGCTTGGGACAGCCCCGACCAGTACTTC,CSAWDSPDQYF
NA,TRBJ2-5,TRBV4-2,NA,TGTGCCAGCAGCCAAGAACCTCCGGGAATAGGGAACCAAGAGACCCAGTACTTC,CASSQEPPGIGNQETQYF
TRBD1,TRBJ2-3,TRBV29-1,NA,TGCAGCGTTGAAGGCAGGGGGTCTAGCACAGATACGCAGTATTTT,CSVEGRGSSTDTQYF
TRBD1,TRBJ2-7,TRBV13,NA,TGTGCCAGCAGCCTAAGGACAGGCACCGAGCAGTACTTC,CASSLRTGTEQYF
TRBD2,TRBJ2-7,TRBV2,NA,TGTGCCAGCAGTGGCGGACCGGGGGGGCTAAAGTACGAGCAGTACTTC,CASSGGPGGLKYEQYF
TRBD2,TRBJ2-5,TRBV23-1,NA,TGCGCCAGCAGTCAATCTCCTGATGCAGTCGGGGGGGAGACCCAGTACTTC,CASSQSPDAVGGETQYF
TRBD2,TRBJ2-7,TRBV28,few,TGTGCCAGCAGTCCACCCCGGGCTAGCGGGACCCCCTACGAGCAGTACTTC,CASSPPRASGTPYEQYF